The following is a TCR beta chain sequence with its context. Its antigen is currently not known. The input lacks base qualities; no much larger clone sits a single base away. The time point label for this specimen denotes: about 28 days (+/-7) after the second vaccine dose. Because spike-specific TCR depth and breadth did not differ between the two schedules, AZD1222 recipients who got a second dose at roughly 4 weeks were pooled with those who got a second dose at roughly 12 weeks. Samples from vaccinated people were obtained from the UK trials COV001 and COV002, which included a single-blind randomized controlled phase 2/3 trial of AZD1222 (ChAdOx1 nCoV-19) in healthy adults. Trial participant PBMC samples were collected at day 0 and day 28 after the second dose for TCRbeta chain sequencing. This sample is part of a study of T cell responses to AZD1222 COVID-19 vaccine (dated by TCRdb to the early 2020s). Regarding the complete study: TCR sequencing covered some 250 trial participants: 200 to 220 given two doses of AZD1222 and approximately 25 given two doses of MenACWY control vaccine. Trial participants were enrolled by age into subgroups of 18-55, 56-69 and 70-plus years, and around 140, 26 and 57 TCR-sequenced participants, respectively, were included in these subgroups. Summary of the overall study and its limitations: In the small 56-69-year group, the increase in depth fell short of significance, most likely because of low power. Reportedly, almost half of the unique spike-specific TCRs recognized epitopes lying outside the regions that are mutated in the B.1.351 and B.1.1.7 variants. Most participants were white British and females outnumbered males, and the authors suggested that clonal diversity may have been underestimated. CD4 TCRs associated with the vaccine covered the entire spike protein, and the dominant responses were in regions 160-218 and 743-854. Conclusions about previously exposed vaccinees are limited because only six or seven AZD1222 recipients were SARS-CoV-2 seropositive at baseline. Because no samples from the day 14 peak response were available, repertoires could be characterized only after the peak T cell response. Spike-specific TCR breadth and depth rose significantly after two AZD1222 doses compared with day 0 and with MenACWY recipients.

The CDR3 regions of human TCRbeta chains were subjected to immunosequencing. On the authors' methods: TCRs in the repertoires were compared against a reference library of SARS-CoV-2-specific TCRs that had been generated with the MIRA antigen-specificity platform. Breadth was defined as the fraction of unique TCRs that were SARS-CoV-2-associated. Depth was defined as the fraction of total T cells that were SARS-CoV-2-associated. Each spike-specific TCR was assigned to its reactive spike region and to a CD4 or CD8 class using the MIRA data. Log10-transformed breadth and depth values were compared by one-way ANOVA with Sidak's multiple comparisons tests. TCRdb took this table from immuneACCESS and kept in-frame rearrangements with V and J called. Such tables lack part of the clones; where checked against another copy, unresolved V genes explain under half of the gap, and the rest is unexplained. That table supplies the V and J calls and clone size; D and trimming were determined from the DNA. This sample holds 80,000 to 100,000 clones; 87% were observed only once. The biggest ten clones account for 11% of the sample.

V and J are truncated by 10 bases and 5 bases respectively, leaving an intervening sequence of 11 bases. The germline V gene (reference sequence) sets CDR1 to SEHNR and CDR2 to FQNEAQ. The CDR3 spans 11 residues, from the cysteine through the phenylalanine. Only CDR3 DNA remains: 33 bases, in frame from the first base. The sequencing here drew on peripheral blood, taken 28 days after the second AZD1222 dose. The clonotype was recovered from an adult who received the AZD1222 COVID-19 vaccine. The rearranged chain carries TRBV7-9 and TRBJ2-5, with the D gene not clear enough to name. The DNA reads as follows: TGTGCCACCGTCCTCATGGAGACCCAGTACTTC. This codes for CATVLMETQYF.